This is a list of T cell receptor beta chains from one sample in a study of graft-versus-host responses after intestinal transplantation. The table came from immunoSEQ multiplex PCR; TCRdb's copy has only in-frame clones and leaves some out. The sample lists approximately 90,000 clones; 88% were seen once. For these receptors, no antigen is known. The input for sequencing was unstimulated CD4+ T cells sorted from spleen or lymph node cells, taken before transplant. The origin of the receptors is a human donor who was the organ donor for an intestinal transplant. CDR3s include the opening cysteine and the closing phenylalanine or tryptophan. D genes are given only for firm matches. Clone size is not always given. Where it is, it says once, few, many or a class for expanded clones.

. | TRBJ2-7 | TRBV15 | . | CATSRGYGSYEQYF | TGTGCCACCAGCAGAGGGTACGGCTCCTACGAGCAGTACTTC
. | TRBJ2-1 | TRBV14 | TRBD2 | CASSQATSGGNEQFF | TGTGCCAGCAGCCAAGCGACTAGCGGTGGGAATGAGCAGTTCTTC
. | TRBJ1-1 | TRBV11-3 | TRBD1 | CASRRVGQAPGAFF | TGTGCCAGCAGAAGGGTGGGACAGGCCCCGGGTGCTTTCTTT
. | TRBJ1-1 | TRBV5-4 | . | CASSLRLRGNTEAFF | TGTGCCAGCAGCTTACGGCTACGGGGGAACACTGAAGCTTTCTTT
. | TRBJ2-7 | TRBV27 | . | CASSLWGSNYEQYF | TGTGCCAGCAGTTTATGGGGCAGCAACTACGAGCAGTACTTC
. | TRBJ1-3 | TRBV18 | . | CASSRYGASGNTIYF | TGTGCCAGCTCACGTTATGGGGCCTCTGGAAACACCATATATTTT
. | TRBJ2-1 | TRBV11-3 | TRBD2 | CASSSRLAGTDNEQFF | TGTGCCAGCAGCTCCAGACTAGCGGGAACAGACAATGAGCAGTTCTTC
once | TRBJ2-3 | TRBV5-1 | . | CASSPRRDKSTDTQYF | TGCGCCAGCAGCCCCAGACGTGACAAGAGCACAGATACGCAGTATTTT
. | TRBJ1-2 | TRBV28 | . | CASRTGGRDGYTF | TGTGCCAGCAGGACGGGAGGTCGGGATGGCTACACCTTC
once | TRBJ2-5 | TRBV7-7 | TRBD2 | CASSAHPGGETQYF | TGTGCTAGCAGCGCACACCCGGGGGGAGAGACCCAGTACTTC
. | TRBJ2-2 | TRBV5-1 | TRBD2 | CASSSRGRNTGELFF | TGCGCCAGCAGCTCGCGGGGGAGGAACACCGGGGAGCTGTTTTTT
. | TRBJ1-1 | TRBV14 | . | CASSQVRNTEAFF | TGTGCCAGCAGCCAAGTTAGGAACACTGAAGCTTTCTTT
. | TRBJ2-4 | TRBV5-1 | . | CASSLVASVAKNIQYF | TGCGCCAGCAGCTTGGTGGCCAGCGTCGCCAAAAACATTCAGTACTTC
. | TRBJ1-1 | TRBV7-2 | TRBD1 | CASSLGDRGLRAFF | TGTGCCAGCAGCTTAGGGGACAGGGGGCTTCGCGCTTTCTTT
. | TRBJ2-5 | TRBV7-7 | TRBD2 | CASSLLLAGGETQYF | TGTGCTAGCAGCTTACTACTAGCGGGAGGAGAGACCCAGTACTTC
. | TRBJ2-5 | TRBV7-8 | TRBD2 | CASSLVPGGPRTQYF | TGTGCCAGCAGCTTAGTCCCGGGAGGCCCACGGACCCAGTACTTC
few | TRBJ2-3 | TRBV2 | TRBD1 | CASSERGTVVTDTQYF | TGTGCCAGCAGTGAGAGGGGGACAGTGGTAACAGATACGCAGTATTTT
. | TRBJ1-1 | TRBV5-4 | . | CASSSDRTVNTEAFF | TGTGCCAGCAGCTCAGACAGGACGGTGAACACTGAAGCTTTCTTT
. | TRBJ2-5 | TRBV5-6 | . | CASSLGGDETQYF | TGTGCCAGCAGCTTGGGGGGGGATGAGACCCAGTACTTC
. | TRBJ2-3 | TRBV9 | . | CASSVRGDKQYF | TGTGCCAGCAGCGTCCGGGGTGATAAGCAGTATTTT
. | TRBJ1-2 | TRBV20-1 | . | CSGAASYGYTF | TGCAGTGGGGCAGCCTCCTATGGCTACACCTTC
once | TRBJ2-1 | TRBV21-1 | . | CARYAGVREQFF | TGTGCCAGGTACGCGGGGGTAAGGGAGCAGTTCTTC